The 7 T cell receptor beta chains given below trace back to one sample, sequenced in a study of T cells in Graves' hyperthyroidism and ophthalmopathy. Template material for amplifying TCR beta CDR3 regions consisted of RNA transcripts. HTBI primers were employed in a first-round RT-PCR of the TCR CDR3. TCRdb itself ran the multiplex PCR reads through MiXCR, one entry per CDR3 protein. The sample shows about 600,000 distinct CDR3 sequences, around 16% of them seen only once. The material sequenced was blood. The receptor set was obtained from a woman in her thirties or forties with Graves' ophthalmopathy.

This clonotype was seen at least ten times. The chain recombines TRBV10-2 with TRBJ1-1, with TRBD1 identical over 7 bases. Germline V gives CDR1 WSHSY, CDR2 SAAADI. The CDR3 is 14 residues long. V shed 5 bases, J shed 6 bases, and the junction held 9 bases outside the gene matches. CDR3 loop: CASSSDRFVAEAFF. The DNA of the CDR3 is TGCGCCAGCAGTTCGGACAGGTTTGTAGCTGAAGCTTTCTTT.

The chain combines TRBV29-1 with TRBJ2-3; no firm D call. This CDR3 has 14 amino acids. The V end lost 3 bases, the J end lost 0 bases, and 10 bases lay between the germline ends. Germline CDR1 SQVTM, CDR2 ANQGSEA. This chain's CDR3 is CSVDKGTSTDTQYF. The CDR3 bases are TGCAGCGTTGATAAGGGTACTAGCACAGATACGCAGTATTTT.

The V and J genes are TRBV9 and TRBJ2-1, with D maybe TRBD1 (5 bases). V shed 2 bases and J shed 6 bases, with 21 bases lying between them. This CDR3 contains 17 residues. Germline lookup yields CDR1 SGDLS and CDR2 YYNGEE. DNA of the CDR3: TGTGCCAGCAGCGTTTTCCCTGACAGCGTAACGGGCAATGAGCAGTTCTTC. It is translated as CASSVFPDSVTGNEQFF.

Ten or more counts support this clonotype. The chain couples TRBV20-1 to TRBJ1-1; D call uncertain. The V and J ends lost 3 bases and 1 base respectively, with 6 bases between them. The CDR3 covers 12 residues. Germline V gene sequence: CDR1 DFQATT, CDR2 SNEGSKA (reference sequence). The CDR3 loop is CSASNGNTEAFF. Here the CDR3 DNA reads TGCAGTGCTAGTAACGGGAACACTGAAGCTTTCTTT.

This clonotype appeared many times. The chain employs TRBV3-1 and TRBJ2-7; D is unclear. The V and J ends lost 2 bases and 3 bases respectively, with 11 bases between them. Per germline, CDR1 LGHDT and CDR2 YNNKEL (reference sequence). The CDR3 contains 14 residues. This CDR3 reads CASSQFGQVYEQYF. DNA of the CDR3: TGTGCCAGCAGCCAATTCGGTCAGGTCTACGAGCAGTACTTC.

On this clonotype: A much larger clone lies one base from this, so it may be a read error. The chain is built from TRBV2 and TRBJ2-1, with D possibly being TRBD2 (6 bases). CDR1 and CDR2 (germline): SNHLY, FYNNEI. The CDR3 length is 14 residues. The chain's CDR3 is CAGSPGVSYNEQFF. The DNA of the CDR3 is TGTGCCGGCAGCCCGGGAGTTTCCTACAATGAGCAGTTCTTC.

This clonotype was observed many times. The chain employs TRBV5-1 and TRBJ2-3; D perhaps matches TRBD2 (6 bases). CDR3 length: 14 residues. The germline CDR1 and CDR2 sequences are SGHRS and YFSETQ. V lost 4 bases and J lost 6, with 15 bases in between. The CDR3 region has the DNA TGCGCCAGCAGCCTGGGCGGAGGGGAGGATACGCAGTATTTT. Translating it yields CASSLGGGEDTQYF. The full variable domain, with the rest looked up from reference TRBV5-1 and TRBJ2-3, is KAGVTQTPRYLIKTRGQQVTLSCSPISGHRSVSWYQQTPGQGLQFLFEYFSETQRNKGNFPGRFSGRQFSNSRSEMNVSTLELGDSALYLCASSLGGGEDTQYFGPGTRLTVL.